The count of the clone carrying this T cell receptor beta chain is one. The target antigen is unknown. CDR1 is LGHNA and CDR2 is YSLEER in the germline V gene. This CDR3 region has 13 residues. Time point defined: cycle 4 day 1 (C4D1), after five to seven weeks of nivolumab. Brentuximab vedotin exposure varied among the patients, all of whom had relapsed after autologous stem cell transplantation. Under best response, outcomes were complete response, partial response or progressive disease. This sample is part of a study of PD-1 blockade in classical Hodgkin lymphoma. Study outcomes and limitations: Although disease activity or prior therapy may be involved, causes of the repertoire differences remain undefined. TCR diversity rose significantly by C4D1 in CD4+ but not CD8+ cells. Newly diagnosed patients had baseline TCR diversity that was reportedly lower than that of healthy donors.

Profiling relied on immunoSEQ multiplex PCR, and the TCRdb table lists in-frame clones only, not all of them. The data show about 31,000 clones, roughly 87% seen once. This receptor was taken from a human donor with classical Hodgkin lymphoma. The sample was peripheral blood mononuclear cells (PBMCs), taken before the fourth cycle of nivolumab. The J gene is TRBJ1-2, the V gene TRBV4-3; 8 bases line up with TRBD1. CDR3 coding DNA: TGCGCAAGCGGCGTACAGGGGGGGTATGGCTACACCTTC. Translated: CASGVQGGYGYTF.